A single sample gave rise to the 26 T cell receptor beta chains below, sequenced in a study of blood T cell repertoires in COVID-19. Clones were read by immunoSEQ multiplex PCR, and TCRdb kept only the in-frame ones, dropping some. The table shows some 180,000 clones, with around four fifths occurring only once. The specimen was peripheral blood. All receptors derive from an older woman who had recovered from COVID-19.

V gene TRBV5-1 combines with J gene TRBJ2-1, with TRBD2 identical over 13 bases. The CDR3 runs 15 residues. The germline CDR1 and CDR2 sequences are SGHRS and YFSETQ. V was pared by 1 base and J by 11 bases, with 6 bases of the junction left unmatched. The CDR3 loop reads CASSLSTSGGAQQFF. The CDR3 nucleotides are TGCGCCAGCAGCTTGTCCACTAGCGGGGGGGCTCAGCAGTTCTTC.

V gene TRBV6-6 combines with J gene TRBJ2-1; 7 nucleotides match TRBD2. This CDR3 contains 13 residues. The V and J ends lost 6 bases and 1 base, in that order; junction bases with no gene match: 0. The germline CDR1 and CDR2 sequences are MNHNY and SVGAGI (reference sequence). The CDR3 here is CASRGGSYNEQFF. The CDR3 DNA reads TGTGCCAGCAGGGGGGGGTCCTACAATGAGCAGTTCTTC.

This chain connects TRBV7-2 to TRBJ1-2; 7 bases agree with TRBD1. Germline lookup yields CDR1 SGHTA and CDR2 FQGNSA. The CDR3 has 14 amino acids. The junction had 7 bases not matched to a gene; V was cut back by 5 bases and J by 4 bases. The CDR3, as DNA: TGTGCCAGCAGCCCCCCGGGACAGTCCTATGGCTACACCTTC. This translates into CASSPPGQSYGYTF.

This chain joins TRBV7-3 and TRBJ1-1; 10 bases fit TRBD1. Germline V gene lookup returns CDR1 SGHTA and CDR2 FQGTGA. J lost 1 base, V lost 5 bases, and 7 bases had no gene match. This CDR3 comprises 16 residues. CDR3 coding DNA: TGTGCCAGCAGCCCCCGGGACAGGGGAGGGAACACTGAAGCTTTCTTT. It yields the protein CASSPRDRGGNTEAFF.

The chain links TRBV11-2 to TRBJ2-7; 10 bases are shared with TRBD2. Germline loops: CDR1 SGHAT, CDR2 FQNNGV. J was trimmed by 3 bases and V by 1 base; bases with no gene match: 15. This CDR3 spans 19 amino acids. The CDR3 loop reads CASSLALFPTSGAFYEQYF. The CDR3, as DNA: TGTGCCAGCAGCTTAGCCCTTTTCCCCACTAGCGGGGCTTTCTACGAGCAGTACTTC.

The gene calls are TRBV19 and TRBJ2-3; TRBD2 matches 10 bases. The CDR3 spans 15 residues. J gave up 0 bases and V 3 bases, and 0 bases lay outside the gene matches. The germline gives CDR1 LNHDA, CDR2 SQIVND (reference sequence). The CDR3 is CASSISGRSTDTQYF. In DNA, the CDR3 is TGTGCCAGTAGTATTAGCGGGAGGAGCACAGATACGCAGTATTTT.

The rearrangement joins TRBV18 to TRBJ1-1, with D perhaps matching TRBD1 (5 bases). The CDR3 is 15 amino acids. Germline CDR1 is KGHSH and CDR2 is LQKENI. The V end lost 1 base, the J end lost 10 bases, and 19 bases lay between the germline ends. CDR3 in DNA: TGTGCCAGCTCACCACGGGGCTTTGGGGCTAGTGTAGCTTTCTTT. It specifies CASSPRGFGASVAFF.

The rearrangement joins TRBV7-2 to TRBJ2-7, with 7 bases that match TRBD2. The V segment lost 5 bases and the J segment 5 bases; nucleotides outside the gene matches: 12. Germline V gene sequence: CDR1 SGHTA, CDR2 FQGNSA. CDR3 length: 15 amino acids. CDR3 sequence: CASSARGVGSDEQYF. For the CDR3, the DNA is TGTGCCAGCAGCGCCCGGGGGGTGGGCAGTGACGAGCAGTACTTC. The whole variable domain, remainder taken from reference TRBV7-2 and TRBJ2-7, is GAGVSQSPSNKVTEKGKDVELRCDPISGHTALYWYRQSLGQGLEFLIYFQGNSAPDKSGLPSDRFSAERTGGSVSTLTIQRTQQEDSAVYLCASSARGVGSDEQYFGPGTRLTVT.

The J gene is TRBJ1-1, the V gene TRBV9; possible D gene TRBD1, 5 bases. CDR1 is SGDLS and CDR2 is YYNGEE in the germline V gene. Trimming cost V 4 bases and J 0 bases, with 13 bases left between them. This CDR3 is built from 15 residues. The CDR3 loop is CASSPPRGLNTEAFF. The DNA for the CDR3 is TGTGCCAGCAGCCCACCCCGGGGGTTGAACACTGAAGCTTTCTTT.

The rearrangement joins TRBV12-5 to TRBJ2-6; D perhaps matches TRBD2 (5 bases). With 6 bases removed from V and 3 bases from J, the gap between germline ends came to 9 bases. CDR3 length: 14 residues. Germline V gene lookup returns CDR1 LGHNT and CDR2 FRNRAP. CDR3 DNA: TGTGCTAGTGGCCCCGGGGATGGGGCCAACGTCCTGACTTTC. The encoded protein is CASGPGDGANVLTF.

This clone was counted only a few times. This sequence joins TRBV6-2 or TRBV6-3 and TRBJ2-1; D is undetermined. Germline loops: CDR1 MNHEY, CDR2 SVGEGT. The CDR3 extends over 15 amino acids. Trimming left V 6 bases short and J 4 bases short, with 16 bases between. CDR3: CASSRSRLYYNEQFF. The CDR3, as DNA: TGTGCCAGCAGCCGGAGCCGACTCTATTACAATGAGCAGTTCTTC.

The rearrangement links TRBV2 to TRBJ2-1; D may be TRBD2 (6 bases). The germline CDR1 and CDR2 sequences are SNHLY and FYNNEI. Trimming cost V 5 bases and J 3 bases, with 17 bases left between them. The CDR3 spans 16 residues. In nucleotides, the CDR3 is TGTGCCAGCAGTTGGGACCCGGGACTTGACTACAATGAGCAGTTCTTC. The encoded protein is CASSWDPGLDYNEQFF.

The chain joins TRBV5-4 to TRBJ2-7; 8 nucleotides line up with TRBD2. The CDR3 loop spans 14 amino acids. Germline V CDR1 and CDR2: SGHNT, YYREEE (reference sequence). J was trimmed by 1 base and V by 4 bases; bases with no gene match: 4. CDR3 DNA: TGTGCCAGCAGCCCCCGGGAGGGATCCTACGAGCAGTACTTC. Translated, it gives CASSPREGSYEQYF.

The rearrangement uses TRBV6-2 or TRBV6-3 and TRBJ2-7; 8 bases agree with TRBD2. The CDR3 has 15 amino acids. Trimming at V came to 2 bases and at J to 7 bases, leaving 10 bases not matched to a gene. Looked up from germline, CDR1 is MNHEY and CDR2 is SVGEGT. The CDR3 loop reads CASSYPRAGAREQYF. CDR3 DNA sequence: TGTGCCAGCAGTTACCCCCGAGCGGGGGCTCGGGAGCAGTACTTC.

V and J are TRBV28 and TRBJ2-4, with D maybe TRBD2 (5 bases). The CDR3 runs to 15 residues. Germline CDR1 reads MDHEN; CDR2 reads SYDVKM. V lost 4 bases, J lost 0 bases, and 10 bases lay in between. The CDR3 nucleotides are TGTGCCAGCAGTTCTTGGGCGGGAGCCAAAAACATTCAGTACTTC. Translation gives CASSSWAGAKNIQYF.

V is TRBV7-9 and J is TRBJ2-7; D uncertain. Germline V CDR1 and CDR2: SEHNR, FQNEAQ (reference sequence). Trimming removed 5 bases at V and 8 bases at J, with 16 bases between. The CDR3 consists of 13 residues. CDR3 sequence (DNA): TGTGCCAGCAGCCCCCCGGCAGGTACGAAGCAGTACTTC. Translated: CASSPPAGTKQYF. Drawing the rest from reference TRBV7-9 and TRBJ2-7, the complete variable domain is DTGVSQNPRHKITKRGQNVTFRCDPISEHNRLYWYRQTLGQGPEFLTYFQNEAQLEKSRLLSDRFSAERPKGSFSTLEIQRTEQGDSAMYLCASSPPAGTKQYFGPGTRLTVT.

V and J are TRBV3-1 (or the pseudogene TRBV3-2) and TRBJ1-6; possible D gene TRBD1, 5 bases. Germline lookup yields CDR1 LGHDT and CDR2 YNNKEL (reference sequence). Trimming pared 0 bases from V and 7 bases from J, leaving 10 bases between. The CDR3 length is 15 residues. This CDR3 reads CASSQDGAGNSPLHF. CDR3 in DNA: TGTGCCAGCAGCCAAGACGGGGCGGGGAATTCACCCCTCCACTTT.

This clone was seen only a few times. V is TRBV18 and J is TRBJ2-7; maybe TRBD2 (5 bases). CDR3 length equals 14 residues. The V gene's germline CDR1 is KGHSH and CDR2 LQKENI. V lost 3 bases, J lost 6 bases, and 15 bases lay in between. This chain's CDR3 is CASSPVRGGGEQYF. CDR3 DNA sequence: TGTGCCAGCTCACCGGTTCGCGGAGGTGGCGAGCAGTACTTC.

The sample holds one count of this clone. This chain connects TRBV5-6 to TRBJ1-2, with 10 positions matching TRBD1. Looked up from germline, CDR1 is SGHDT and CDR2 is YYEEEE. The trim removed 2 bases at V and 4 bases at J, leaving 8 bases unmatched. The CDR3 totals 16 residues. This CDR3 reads CASSFLRDRGIYGYTF. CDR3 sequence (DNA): TGTGCCAGCAGCTTCCTTAGGGACAGGGGTATCTATGGCTACACCTTC.

Written as DNA, the CDR3 is TGTGCCAGTAGTATAAGGGTGACAGCCGACGAGCAGTACTTC. This encodes CASSIRVTADEQYF. This chain connects TRBV19 to TRBJ2-7; possibly TRBD1 for D (5 bases). There are 14 residues in the CDR3. Per germline, CDR1 LNHDA and CDR2 SQIVND (reference sequence). V dropped 2 bases and J dropped 5 bases, with 13 bases sitting between them. The full variable domain, rest sourced from reference TRBV19 and TRBJ2-7, is DGGITQSPKYLFRKEGQNVTLSCEQNLNHDAMYWYRQDPGQGLRLIYYSQIVNDFQKGDIAEGYSVSREKKESFPLTVTSAQKNPTAFYLCASSIRVTADEQYFGPGTRLTVT.

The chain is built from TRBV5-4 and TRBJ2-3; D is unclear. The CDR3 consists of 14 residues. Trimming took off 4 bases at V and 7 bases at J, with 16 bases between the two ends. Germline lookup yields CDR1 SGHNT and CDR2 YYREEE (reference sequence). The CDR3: CASSPSGWKNTQYF. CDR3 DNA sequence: TGTGCCAGCAGCCCGTCGGGTTGGAAGAATACGCAGTATTTT.

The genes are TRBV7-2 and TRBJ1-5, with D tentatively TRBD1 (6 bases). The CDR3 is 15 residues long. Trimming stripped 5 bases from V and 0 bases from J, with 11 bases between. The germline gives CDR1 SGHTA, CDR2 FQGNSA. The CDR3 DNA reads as TGTGCCAGCAGCCCACAGGGACCTAGCAATCAGCCCCAGCATTTT. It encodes CASSPQGPSNQPQHF. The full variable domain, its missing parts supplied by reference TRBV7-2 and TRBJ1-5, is GAGVSQSPSNKVTEKGKDVELRCDPISGHTALYWYRQSLGQGLEFLIYFQGNSAPDKSGLPSDRFSAERTGGSVSTLTIQRTQQEDSAVYLCASSPQGPSNQPQHFGDGTRLSIL.

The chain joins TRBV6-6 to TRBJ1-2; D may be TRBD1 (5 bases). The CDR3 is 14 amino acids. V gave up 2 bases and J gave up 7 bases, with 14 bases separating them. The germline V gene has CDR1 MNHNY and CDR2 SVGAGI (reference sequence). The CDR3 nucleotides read TGTGCCAGCAGTTACGTCCCCCAGGGTAGTGGCTACACCTTC. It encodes CASSYVPQGSGYTF.

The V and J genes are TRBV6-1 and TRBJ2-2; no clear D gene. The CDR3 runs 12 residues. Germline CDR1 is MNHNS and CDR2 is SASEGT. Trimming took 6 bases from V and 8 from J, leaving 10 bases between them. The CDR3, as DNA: TGTGCCAGCAGCCGAGGTGGTGGGGAGCTGTTTTTT. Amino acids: CASSRGGGELFF.

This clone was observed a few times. The CDR3 sequence: CASSLGGGPNEKLFF. As DNA, the CDR3 is TGTGCCAGCAGCTTAGGGGGGGGACCTAATGAAAAACTGTTTTTT. This sequence joins TRBV7-2 and TRBJ1-4, with D possibly matching TRBD1 (5 bases). The V end was cut by 1 base, the J end by 3 bases, with 9 bases between. The germline V gene has CDR1 SGHTA and CDR2 FQGNSA. The CDR3 is 15 residues long.

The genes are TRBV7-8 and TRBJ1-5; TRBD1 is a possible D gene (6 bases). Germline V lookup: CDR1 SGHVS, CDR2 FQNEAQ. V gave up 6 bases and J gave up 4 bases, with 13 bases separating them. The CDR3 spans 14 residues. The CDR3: CASSQGRANQPQHF. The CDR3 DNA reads TGTGCCAGCAGTCAGGGGAGGGCGAATCAGCCCCAGCATTTT.